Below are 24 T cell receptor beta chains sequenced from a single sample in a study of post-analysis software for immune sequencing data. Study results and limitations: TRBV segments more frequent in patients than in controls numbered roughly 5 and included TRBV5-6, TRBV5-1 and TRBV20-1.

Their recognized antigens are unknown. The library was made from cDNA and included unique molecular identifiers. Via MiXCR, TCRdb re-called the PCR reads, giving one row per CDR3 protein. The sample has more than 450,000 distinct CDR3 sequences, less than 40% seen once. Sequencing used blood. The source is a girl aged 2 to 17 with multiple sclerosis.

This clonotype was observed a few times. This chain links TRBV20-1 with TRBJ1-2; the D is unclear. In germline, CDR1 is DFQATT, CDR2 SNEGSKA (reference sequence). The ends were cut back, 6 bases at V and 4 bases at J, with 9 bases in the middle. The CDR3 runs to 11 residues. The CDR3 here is CSAPALYGYTF. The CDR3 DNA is TGCAGTGCCCCGGCTCTCTATGGCTACACCTTC.

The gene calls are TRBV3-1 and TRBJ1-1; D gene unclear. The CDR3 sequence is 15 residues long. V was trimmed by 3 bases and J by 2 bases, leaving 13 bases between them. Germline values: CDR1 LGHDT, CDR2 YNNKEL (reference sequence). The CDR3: CASSQVSRGNTEAFF. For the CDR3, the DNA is TGTGCCAGCAGCCAGGTCAGCCGGGGAAACACTGAAGCTTTCTTT.

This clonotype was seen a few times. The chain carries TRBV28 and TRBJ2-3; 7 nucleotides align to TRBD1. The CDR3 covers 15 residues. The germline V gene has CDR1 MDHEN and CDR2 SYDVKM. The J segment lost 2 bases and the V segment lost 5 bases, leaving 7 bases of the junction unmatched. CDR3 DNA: TGTGCCAGCAGTCCCCGGGACAGCTACACAGATACGCAGTATTTT. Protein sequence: CASSPRDSYTDTQYF.

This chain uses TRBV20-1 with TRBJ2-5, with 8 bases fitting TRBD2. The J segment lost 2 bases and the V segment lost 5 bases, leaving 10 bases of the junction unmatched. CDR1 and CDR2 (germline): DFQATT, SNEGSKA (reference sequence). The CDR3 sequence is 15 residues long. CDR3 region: CSAHPGLGVQETQYF. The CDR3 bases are TGCAGTGCTCACCCGGGACTAGGGGTTCAAGAGACCCAGTACTTC.

The DNA of the CDR3 is TGTGCCAGCAGCAAAGTGGGCATAGTCGAGACTGAAGCTTTCTTT. Translation: CASSKVGIVETEAFF. The chain joins TRBV21-1 to TRBJ1-1. TRBV21-1 is a pseudogene locus. CDR3 size: 15 residues.

The CDR3 loop is CASSSQGSGTEAFF. As DNA, the CDR3 is TGCGCCAGCAGCTCCCAGGGATCGGGGACTGAAGCTTTCTTT. This chain joins TRBV5-1 and TRBJ1-1; D is possibly TRBD1 (5 bases). This CDR3 comprises 14 residues. CDR1 is SGHRS, CDR2 YFSETQ, per germline. V gave up 3 bases and J gave up 5 bases, with 14 bases separating them.

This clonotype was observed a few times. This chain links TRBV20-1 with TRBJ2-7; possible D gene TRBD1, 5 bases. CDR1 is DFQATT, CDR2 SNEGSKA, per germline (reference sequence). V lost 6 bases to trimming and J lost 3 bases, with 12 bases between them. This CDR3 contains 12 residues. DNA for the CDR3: TGCAGTGCGAAGGACATAGACTACGAGCAGTACTTC. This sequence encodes CSAKDIDYEQYF.

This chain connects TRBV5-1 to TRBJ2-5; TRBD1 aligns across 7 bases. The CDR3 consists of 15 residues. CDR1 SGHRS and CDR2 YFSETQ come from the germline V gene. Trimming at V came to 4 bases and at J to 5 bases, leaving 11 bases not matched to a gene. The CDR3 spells CASSQSQTGSETQYF. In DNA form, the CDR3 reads TGCGCCAGCAGCCAGAGCCAGACAGGGTCCGAGACCCAGTACTTC.

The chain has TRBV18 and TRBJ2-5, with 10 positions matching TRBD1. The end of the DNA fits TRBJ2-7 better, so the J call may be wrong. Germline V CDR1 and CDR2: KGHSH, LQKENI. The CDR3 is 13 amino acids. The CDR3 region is CASSPGTGDEQYF. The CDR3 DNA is TGTGCCAGCTCACCCGGGACAGGGGACGAGCAGTACTTC.

CDR3 amino acids: CASSLPPYRDQSPFF. The CDR3 DNA follows: TGTGCCAGCAGTTTACCCCCTTATCGGGACCAAAGCCCGTTCTTC. V gene TRBV12-3 or TRBV12-4 combines with J gene TRBJ2-1; either TRBD1 or TRBD2 may supply D (5 bases each). The CDR3 consists of 15 residues. Trimming took off 2 bases at V and 15 bases at J, with 23 bases between the two ends.

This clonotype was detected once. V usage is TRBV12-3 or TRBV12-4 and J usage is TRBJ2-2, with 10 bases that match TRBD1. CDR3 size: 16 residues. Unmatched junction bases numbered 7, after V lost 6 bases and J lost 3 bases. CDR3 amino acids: CASSHDRGLYTGELFF. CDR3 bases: TGTGCCAGCAGCCACGACAGGGGGCTATACACCGGGGAGCTGTTTTTT.

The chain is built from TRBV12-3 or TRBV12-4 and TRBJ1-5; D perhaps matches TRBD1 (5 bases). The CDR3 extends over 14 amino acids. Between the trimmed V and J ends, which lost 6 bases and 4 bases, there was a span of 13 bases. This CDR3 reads CASSPRGPNQPQHF. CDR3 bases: TGTGCCAGCAGCCCCCGGGGACCGAATCAGCCCCAGCATTTT.

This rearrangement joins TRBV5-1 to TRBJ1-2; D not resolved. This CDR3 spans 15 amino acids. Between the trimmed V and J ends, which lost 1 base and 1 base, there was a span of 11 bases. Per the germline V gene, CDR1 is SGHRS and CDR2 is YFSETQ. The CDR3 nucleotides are TGCGCCAGCAGCTTGTCAGGAGCAGATAACTATGGCTACACCTTC. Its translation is CASSLSGADNYGYTF. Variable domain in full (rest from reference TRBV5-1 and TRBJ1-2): KAGVTQTPRYLIKTRGQQVTLSCSPISGHRSVSWYQQTPGQGLQFLFEYFSETQRNKGNFPGRFSGRQFSNSRSEMNVSTLELGDSALYLCASSLSGADNYGYTFGSGTRLTVV.

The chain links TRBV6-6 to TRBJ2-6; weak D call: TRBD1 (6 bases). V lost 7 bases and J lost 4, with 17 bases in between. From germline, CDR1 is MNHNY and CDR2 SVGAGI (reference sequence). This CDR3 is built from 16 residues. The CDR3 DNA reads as TGTGCCAGCAACCGATACGGGACACAGGGGGCCAACGTCCTGACTTTC. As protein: CASNRYGTQGANVLTF.

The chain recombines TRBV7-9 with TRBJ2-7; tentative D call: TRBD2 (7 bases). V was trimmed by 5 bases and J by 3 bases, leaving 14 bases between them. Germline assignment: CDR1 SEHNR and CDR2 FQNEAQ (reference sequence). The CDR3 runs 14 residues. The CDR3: CASSGGGAVYEQYF. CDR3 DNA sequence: TGTGCCAGCAGCGGGGGGGGCGCAGTCTACGAGCAGTACTTC.

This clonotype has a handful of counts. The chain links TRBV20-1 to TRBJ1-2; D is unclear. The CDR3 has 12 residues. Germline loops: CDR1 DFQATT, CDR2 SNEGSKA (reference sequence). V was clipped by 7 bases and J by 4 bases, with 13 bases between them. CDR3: CSGGGTRYGYTF. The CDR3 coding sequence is TGCAGTGGGGGAGGCACTCGCTATGGCTACACCTTC.

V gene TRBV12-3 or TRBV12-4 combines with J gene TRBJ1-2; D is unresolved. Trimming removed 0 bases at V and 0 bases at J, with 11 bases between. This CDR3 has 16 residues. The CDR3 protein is CASSLAARAANYGYTF. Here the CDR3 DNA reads TGTGCCAGCAGTTTAGCAGCCCGAGCCGCTAACTATGGCTACACCTTC.

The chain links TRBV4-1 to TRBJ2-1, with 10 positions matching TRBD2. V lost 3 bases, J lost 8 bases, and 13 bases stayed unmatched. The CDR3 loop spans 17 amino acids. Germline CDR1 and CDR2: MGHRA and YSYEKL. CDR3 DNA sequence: TGCGCCAGCAGCCAGATACTAGCGGGGAAGGTTGGCGATGAGCAGTTCTTC. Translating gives CASSQILAGKVGDEQFF.

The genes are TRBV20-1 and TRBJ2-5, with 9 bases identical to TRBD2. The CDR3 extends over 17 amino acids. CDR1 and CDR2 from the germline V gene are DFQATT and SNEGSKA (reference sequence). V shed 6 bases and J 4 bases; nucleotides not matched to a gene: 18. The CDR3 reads CSAEPTRGLAGRETQYF. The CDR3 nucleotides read TGCAGTGCAGAACCTACCCGAGGGCTAGCGGGGAGAGAGACCCAGTACTTC.

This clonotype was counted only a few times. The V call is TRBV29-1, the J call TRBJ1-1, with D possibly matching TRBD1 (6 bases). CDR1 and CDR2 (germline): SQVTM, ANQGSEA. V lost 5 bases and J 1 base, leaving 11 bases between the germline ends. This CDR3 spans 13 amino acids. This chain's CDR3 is CSVTGRANTEAFF. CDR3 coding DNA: TGCAGCGTTACAGGGAGGGCGAACACTGAAGCTTTCTTT.

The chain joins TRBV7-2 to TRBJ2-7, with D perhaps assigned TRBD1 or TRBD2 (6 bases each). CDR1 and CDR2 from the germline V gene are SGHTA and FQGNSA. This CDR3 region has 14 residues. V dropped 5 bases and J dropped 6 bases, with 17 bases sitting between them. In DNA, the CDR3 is TGTGCCAGCAGCCATAGGGGGGACCCTCTCGAGCAGTACTTC. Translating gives CASSHRGDPLEQYF.

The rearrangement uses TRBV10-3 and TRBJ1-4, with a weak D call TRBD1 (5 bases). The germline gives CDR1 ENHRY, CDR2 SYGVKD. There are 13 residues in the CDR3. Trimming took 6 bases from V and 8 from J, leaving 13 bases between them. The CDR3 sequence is CAISRDGGEKLFF. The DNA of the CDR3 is TGTGCCATCAGCCGGGACGGTGGCGAAAAACTGTTTTTT.

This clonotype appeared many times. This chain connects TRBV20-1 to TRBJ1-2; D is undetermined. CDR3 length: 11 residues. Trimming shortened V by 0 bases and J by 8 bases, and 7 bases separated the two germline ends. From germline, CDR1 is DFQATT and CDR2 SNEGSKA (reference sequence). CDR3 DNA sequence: TGCAGTGCTAGAGATAGGAGCGGCTACACCTTC. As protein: CSARDRSGYTF.

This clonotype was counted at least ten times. The CDR3 here is CSVDIDGSYNEQFF. DNA for the CDR3: TGCAGCGTTGATATCGACGGTAGTTACAATGAGCAGTTCTTC. This chain links TRBV29-1 with TRBJ2-1; D ambiguous. This CDR3 comprises 14 residues. The V end was cut by 3 bases, the J end by 4 bases, with 13 bases between. Germline V gene sequence: CDR1 SQVTM, CDR2 ANQGSEA.